Given below is one TCR beta chain in context. Its antigen is not identified. CDR1 SGHRS and CDR2 YFSETQ come from the germline V gene. The CDR3 covers 14 residues. Eight distinct reactions (per sample) were used to make the cDNA. TCRdb re-called the 5' RACE reads and shows each CDR3 protein once, DNA omitted. The sample totals about 210,000 distinct CDR3 sequences. These data are taken from a study of monozygotic twins with inflammatory bowel disease. General observations from the study: Clonotypes shared with others were fewer in IBD patients than in healthy twins, especially with disease activity.

Blood was drawn once per donor, and each sample measured more than 2 ml. Total RNA from whole blood was isolated with no T cell sorting. Sequencing was performed on blood. The chain is built from TRBV5-1 and TRBJ2-5; the D call of TRBD1 rests on TCRdb alone, since no DNA is present to check it. The TCR was taken from a human donor with ulcerative colitis or Crohn's disease, or a healthy co-twin of an affected twin (not recorded which). The CDR3 spells CASSAGTTQETQYF.